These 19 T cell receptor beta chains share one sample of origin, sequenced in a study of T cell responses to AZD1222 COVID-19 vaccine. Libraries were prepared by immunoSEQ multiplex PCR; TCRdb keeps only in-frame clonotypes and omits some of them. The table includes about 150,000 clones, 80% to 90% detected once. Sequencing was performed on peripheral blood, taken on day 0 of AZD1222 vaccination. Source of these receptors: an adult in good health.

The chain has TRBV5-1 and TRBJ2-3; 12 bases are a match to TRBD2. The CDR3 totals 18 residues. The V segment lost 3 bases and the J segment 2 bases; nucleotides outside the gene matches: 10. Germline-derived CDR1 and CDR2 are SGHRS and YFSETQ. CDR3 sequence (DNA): TGCGCCAGCAGCTCCATCTGGGGGACTAGCGGGCTCACAGATACGCAGTATTTT. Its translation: CASSSIWGTSGLTDTQYF.

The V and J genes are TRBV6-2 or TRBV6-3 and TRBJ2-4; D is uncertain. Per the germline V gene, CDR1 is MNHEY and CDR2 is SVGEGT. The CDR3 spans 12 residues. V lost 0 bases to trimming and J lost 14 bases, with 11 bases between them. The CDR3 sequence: CASSYSTSKKYF. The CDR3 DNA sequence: TGTGCCAGCAGTTACTCGACCAGCAAGAAGTACTTC.

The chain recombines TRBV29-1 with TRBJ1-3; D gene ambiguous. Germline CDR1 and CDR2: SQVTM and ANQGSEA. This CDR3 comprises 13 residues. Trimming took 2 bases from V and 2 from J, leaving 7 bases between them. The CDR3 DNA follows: TGCAGCGTTGAAATAACGGCTGGAAACACCATATATTTT. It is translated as CSVEITAGNTIYF. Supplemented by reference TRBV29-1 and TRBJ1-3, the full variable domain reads SAVISQKPSRDICQRGTSLTIQCQVDSQVTMMFWYRQQPGQSLTLIATANQGSEATYESGFVIDKFPISRPNLTFSTLTVSNMSPEDSSIYLCSVEITAGNTIYFGEGSWLTVV.

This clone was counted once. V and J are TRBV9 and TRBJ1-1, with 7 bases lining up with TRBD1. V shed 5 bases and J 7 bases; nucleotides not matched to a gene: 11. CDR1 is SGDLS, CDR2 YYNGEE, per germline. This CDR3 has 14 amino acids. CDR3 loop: CASRDEGAGGEAFF. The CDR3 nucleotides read TGTGCCAGCAGAGACGAGGGGGCTGGAGGTGAAGCTTTCTTT.

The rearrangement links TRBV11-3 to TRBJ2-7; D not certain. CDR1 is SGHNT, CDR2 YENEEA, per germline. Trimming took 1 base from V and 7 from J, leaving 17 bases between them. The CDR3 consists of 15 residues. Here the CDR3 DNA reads TGTGCCAGCAGCTTAGCCCAGGTTTCTGGTCGGGAGCAGTACTTC. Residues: CASSLAQVSGREQYF.

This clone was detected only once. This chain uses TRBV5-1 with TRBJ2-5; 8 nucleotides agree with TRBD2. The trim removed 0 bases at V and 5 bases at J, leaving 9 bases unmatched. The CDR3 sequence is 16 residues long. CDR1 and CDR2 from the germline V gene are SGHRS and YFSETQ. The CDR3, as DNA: TGCGCCAGCAGCTTGGCAGCGGGAGTAAATATCGAGACCCAGTACTTC. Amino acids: CASSLAAGVNIETQYF.

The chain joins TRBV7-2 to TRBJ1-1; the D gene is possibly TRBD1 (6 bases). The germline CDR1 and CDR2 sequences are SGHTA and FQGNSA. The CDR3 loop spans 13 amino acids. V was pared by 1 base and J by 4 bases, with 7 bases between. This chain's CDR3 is CASSLGQATEAFF. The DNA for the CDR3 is TGTGCCAGCAGCTTAGGACAGGCCACTGAAGCTTTCTTT.

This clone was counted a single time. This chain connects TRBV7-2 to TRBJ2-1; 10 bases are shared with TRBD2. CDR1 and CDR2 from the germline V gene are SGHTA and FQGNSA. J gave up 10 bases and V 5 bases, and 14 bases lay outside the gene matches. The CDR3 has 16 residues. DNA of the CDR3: TGTGCCAGCAGCCCCCAGGGCCTAGCGGGAGCAAGGGAGCAGTTCTTC. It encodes CASSPQGLAGAREQFF.

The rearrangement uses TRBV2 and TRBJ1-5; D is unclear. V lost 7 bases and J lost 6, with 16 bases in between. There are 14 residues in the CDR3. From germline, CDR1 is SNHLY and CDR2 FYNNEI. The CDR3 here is CASTKGTEGQPQHF. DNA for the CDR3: TGTGCCAGCACCAAAGGTACAGAGGGTCAGCCCCAGCATTTT.

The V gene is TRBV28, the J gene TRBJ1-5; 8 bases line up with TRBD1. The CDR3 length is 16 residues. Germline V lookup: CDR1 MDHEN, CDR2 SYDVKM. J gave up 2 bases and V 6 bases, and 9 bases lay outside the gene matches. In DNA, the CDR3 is TGTGCCAGCAGCCCAGGAGACAGGGGTGGCAATCAGCCCCAGCATTTT. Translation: CASSPGDRGGNQPQHF.

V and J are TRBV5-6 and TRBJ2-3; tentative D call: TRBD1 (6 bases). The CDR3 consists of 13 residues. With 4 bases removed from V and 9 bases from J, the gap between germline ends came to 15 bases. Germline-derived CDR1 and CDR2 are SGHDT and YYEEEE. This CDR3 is CASSDRPQGTQYF. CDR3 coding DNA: TGTGCCAGCAGCGACAGACCTCAGGGGACGCAGTATTTT.

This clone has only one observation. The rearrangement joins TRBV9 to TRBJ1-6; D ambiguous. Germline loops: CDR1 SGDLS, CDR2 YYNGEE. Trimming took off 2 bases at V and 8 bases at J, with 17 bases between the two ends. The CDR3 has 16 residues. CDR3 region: CASSVMATSSHSPLHF. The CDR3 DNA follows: TGTGCCAGCAGCGTCATGGCCACCTCGAGTCATTCACCCCTCCACTTT.

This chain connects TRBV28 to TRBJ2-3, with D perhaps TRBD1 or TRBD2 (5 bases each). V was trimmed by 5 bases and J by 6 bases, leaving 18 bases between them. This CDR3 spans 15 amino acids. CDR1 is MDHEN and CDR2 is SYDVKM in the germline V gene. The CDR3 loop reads CASSLGGPHADTQYF. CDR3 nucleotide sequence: TGTGCCAGCAGTCTTGGGGGACCACATGCGGATACGCAGTATTTT.

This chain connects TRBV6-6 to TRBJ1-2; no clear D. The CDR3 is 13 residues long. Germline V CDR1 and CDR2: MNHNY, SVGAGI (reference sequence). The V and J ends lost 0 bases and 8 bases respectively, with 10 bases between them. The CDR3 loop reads CASSYSPFRGYTF. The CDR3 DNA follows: TGTGCCAGCAGTTACTCACCCTTCAGGGGCTACACCTTC.

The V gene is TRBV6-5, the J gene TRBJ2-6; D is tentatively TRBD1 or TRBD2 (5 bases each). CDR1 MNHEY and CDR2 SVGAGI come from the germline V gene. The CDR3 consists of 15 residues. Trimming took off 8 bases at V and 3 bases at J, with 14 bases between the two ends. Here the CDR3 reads CASLDRGNGANVLTF. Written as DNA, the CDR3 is TGTGCCAGCCTGGATCGGGGCAATGGGGCCAACGTCCTGACTTTC.

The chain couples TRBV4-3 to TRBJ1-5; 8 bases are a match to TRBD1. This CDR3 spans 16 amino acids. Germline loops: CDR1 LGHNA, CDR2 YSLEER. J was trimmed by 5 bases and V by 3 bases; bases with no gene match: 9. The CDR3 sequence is CASSQGDRRPYQPQHF. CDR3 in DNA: TGCGCCAGCAGCCAGGGGGACAGGCGACCCTATCAGCCCCAGCATTTT.

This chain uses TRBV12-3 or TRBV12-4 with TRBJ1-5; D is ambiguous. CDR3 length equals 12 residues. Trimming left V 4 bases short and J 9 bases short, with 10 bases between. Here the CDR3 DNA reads TGTGCCAGCAGTTCAATCGGCGGGCCCCAGCATTTT. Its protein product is CASSSIGGPQHF.

In nucleotides, the CDR3 is TGTGCCAGCAGCCCCGGCATCTCGCTAGCGGAGGCGAACACCGGGGAGCTGTTTTTT. This codes for CASSPGISLAEANTGELFF. This chain links TRBV5-8 with TRBJ2-2; 7 positions match TRBD2. With 4 bases clipped from V and 0 bases from J, the junction kept 15 bases outside the gene matches. Germline values: CDR1 SGHTS, CDR2 YDEGEE. The CDR3 has 19 residues.

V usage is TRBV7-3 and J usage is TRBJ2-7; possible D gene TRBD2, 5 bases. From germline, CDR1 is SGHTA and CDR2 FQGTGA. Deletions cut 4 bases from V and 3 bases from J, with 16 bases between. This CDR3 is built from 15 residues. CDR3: CASSSTAGDNYEQYF. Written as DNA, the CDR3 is TGTGCCAGCAGCTCGACGGCGGGCGATAACTACGAGCAGTACTTC. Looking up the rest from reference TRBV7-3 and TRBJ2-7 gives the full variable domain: GAGVSQTPSNKVTEKGKYVELRCDPISGHTALYWYRQSLGQGPEFLIYFQGTGAADDSGLPNDRFFAVRPEGSVSTLKIQRTERGDSAVYLCASSSTAGDNYEQYFGPGTRLTVT.